The TCR beta chain under discussion was sequenced for a study of T cells and copy number aberrations in small-cell lung cancer (dated by TCRdb to the early 2020s). Broadly, across the study: To relate T cell metrics to mutations and copy number aberrations, the same tumor regions underwent both TCR repertoire sequencing and whole-exome sequencing. Tumor TCR data were available for about 17 patients, and TCR data from both tumor and normal tissue were available for roughly 14 patients. Broader findings and caveats from the paper: All specimens were formalin-fixed paraffin-embedded tissue, which is known to introduce sequencing artifacts. Because surgical resection is uncommon in small-cell lung cancer, the study was limited by a small sample size, and the findings need validation. High heterogeneity of the TCR repertoire was observed across regions, with roughly 79.9-97.7% of clones restricted to a single region, representing a lower overlap than in localized NSCLC. Lower T-cell density, richness and clonality were observed in tumors than in adjacent lung tissue, although the difference in density was not significant. Higher copy number aberration burden was negatively correlated with tumor T-cell density, richness and clonality.

The immunoSEQ hsTCRB Kit was used with multiplexed V- and J-gene primers to amplify TCR-beta CDR3 regions from genomic DNA. Unique DNA barcodes were added in a second PCR, and samples were pooled together with a negative and a positive control. Sequencing of the pooled TCR-beta libraries was performed on an Illumina MiSeq using a 150-cycle paired-end protocol. In the original analysis: Raw sequencing data were processed by Adaptive Biotechnologies into a report containing normalized, annotated TCR-beta repertoires. T-cell density was calculated by normalizing TCR-beta templates to usable DNA, with usable DNA estimated through amplification of housekeeping genes. Richness counted unique rearrangements, and clonality was defined as 1 minus Pielou's evenness. The Jaccard index, the Morisita overlap index, and the proportion of shared top-20 clonotypes were used to quantify intratumor TCR heterogeneity between regions. In TCRdb, the immuneACCESS table is reduced to in-frame sequences with V and J assigned. These tables do not hold every clone; where another copy was compared, an unresolved V gene accounts for under half, and the others remain unexplained. Clone size and the V and J calls come from that table; the DNA yielded D and trimming. The sample table lists about 1,300 clones, 70% to 85% of them with a count of one. The top ten clones comprise around 2.9% of the sample.

The donors were limited-stage small-cell lung cancer patients who had surgical resection in Hangzhou, China, between the late 2000s and the early 2020s. All donors were treated with upfront surgery without preoperative chemotherapy or radiotherapy, and immunotherapy was not given to any donor before or after surgery. All 20 or so patients in the sequenced cohort were smokers or heavy second-hand smokers. To represent spatial heterogeneity of the primary tumors, three regions were collected from each tumor FFPE block using a grid approach. To enrich for malignant cells, tumor regions underwent macrodissection, and selection was restricted to regions expected to yield at least 150 ng DNA. Multi-region TCR-beta sequencing of resected limited-stage small-cell lung cancers and of tumor-adjacent lung tissue was performed to characterize T cell repertoire heterogeneity. Genomic DNA was extracted from FFPE tissue using the AllPrep DNA/RNA FFPE Kit (Qiagen).

To note about this clone: The antigen this receptor binds is unknown. Per-base quality was not reported, and no clone a single base away is much larger than it.

Between the V and J ends, shortened by 2 bases and 0 bases respectively, the junction contains 2 bases. From the cysteine up to the phenylalanine, the CDR3 has a length of 12 residues. The entry retains the CDR3 DNA only, 36 bases that are in frame from base 1. The germline V gene provides CDR1 MGHDK and CDR2 SYGVNS. Sequenced material: tumor tissue. In this chain, TRBV25-1 is recombined with TRBJ2-7, with no D gene named confidently. This receptor was taken from a woman aged 45-59 years with small cell lung cancer. The CDR3 sequence is CASSEASYEQYF. The DNA is TGTGCCAGCAGTGAAGCCTCCTACGAGCAGTACTTC.